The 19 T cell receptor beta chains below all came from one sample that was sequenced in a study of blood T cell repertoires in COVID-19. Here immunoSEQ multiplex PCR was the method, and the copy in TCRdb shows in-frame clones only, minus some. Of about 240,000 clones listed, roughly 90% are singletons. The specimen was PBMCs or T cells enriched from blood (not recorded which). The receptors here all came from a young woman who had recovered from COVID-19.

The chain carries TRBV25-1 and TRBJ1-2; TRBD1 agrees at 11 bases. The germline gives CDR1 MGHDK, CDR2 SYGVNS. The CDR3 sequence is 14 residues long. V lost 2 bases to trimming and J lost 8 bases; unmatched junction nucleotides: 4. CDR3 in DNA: TGTGCCAGCAGTGAAGGACAGGGGGCGAGAGGCTACACCTTC. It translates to CASSEGQGARGYTF.

In DNA, the CDR3 is TGTGCCAGTAGTCCCCGGACAGCGAACTATGGCTACACCTTC. Translation gives CASSPRTANYGYTF. The chain employs TRBV19 and TRBJ1-2; D might be TRBD1 (6 bases). The CDR3 is 14 residues long. CDR1 is LNHDA, CDR2 SQIVND, per germline (reference sequence). Between the trimmed V and J ends, which lost 5 bases and 2 bases, there was a span of 12 bases.

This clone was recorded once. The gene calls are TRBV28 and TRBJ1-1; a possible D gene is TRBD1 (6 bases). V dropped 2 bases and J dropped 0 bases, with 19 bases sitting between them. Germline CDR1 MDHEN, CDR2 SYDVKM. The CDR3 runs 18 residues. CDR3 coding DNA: TGTGCCAGCAGTTTAGATCTTGGTGCGCAGGGGATGAACACTGAAGCTTTCTTT. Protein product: CASSLDLGAQGMNTEAFF.

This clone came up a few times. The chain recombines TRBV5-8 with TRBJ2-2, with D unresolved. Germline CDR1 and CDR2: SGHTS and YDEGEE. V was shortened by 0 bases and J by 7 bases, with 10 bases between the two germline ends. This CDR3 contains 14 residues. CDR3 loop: CASSLGQADGELFF. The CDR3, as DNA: TGTGCCAGCAGCTTGGGGCAGGCAGACGGGGAGCTGTTTTTT.

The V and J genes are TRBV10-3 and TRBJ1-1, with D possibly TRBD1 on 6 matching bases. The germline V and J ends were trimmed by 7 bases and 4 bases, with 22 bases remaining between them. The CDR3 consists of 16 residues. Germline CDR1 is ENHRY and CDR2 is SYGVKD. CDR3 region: CAITEAQGGSFTEAFF. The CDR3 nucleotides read TGTGCCATCACCGAAGCACAGGGAGGGAGTTTCACTGAAGCTTTCTTT.

The CDR3 region is CAWEMTGDSYEQYF. The DNA for the CDR3 is TGTGCCTGGGAAATGACAGGGGACTCCTACGAGCAGTACTTC. The V call is TRBV30, the J call TRBJ2-7; 8 nucleotides match TRBD1. Germline CDR1 and CDR2: GTSNPN and SVGIG (reference sequence). The CDR3 spans 14 residues. V gave up 5 bases and J gave up 0 bases; unmatched junction bases: 6.

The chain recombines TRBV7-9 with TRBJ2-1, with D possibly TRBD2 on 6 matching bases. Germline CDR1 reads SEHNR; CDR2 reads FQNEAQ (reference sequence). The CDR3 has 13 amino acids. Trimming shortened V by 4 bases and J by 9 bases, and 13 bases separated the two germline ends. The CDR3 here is CASSSGGIGEQFF. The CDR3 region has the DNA TGTGCCAGCAGCTCAGGCGGGATTGGTGAGCAGTTCTTC.

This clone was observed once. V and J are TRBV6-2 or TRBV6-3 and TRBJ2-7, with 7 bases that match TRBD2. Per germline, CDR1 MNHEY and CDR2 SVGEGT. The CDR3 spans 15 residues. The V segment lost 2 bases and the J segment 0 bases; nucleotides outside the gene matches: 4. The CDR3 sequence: CASSYIGGSSYEQYF. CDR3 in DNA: TGTGCCAGCAGTTACATTGGCGGGAGCTCCTACGAGCAGTACTTC.

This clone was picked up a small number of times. The CDR3 bases are TGTGCCAGCAGCTTAGTGGGCCGGGACAGAGACAATGAGCAGTTCTTC. Protein product: CASSLVGRDRDNEQFF. The chain recombines TRBV13 with TRBJ2-1; the match to TRBD1 covers 7 bases. Losses at the gene ends were 1 base for V and 5 bases for J; bases not matched to a gene: 8. This CDR3 region has 16 residues. Germline assignment: CDR1 PRHDT and CDR2 FYEKMQ (reference sequence).

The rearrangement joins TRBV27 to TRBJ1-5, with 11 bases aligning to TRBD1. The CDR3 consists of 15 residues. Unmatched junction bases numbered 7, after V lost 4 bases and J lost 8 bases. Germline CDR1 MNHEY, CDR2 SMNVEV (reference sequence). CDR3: CASSSGQGALEPQHF. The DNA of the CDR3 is TGTGCCAGCAGTTCTGGACAGGGGGCGTTAGAGCCCCAGCATTTT.

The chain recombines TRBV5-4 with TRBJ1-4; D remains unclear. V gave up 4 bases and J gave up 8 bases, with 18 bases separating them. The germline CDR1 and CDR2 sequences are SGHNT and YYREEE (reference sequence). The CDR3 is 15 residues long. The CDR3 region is CASSPTDAAREKLFF. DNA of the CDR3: TGTGCCAGCAGCCCAACGGATGCGGCCCGCGAAAAACTGTTTTTT.

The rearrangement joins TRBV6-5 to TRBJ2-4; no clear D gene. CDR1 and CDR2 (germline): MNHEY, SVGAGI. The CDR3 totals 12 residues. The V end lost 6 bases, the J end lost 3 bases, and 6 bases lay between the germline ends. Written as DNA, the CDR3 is TGTGCCAGCAGCCAAAACAAAAACATTCAGTACTTC. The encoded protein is CASSQNKNIQYF.

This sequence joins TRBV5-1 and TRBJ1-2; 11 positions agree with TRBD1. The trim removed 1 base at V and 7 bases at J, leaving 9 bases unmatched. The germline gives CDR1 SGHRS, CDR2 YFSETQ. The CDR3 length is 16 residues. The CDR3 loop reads CASSLNPGQGVSGYTF. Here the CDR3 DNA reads TGCGCCAGCAGCTTGAACCCGGGACAGGGGGTTAGTGGCTACACCTTC.

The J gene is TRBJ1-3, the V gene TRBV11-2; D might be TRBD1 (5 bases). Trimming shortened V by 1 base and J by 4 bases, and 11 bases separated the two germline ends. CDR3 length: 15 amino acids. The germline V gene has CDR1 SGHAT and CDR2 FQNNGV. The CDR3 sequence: CASSLAGVSGNTIYF. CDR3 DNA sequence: TGTGCCAGCAGCTTAGCGGGGGTCTCGGGAAACACCATATATTTT.

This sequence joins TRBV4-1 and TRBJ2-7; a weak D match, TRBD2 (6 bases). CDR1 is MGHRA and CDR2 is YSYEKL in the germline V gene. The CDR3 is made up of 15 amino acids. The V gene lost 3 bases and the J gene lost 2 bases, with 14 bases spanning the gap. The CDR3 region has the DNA TGCGCCAGCAGCCATACCCAGGAGGGTACCTACGAGCAGTACTTC. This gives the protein CASSHTQEGTYEQYF.

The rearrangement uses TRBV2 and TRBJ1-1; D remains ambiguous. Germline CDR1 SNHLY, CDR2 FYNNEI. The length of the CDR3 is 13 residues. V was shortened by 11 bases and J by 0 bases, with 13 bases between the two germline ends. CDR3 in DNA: TGTGCCGGAGGACGGGTAATGAACACTGAAGCTTTCTTT. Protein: CAGGRVMNTEAFF.

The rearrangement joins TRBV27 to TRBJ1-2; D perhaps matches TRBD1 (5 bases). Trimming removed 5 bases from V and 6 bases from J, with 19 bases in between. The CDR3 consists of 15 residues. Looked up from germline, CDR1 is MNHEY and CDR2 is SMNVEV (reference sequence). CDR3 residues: CASSHARGGINGYTF. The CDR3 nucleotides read TGTGCCAGCAGTCACGCCCGTGGGGGGATTAATGGCTACACCTTC.

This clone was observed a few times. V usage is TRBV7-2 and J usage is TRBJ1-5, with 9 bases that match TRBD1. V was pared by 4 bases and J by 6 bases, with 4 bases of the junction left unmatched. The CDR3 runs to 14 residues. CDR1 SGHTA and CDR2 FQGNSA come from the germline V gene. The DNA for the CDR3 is TGTGCCAGCAGCTCTGGGACAGGGCTTCAGCCCCAGCATTTT. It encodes CASSSGTGLQPQHF.

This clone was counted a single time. CDR3 protein: CASSLQAGVTGELFF. CDR3 DNA: TGTGCCAGCAGCTTGCAAGCGGGAGTCACCGGGGAGCTGTTTTTT. This chain links TRBV11-3 with TRBJ2-2; 8 positions match TRBD2. The CDR3 covers 15 residues. The germline gives CDR1 SGHNT, CDR2 YENEEA. The J segment lost 4 bases and the V segment lost 3 bases, leaving 4 bases of the junction unmatched.